This TCR beta chain derives from a study of Ad26.COV2.S vaccination and SARS-CoV-2 variants. Study in general: Administration of Ad26.COV2.S was intramuscular, either once or twice 56 days apart.

The treatment was: roughly 20 received Ad26.COV2.S at low or high dose, single or two shots; about 5 received placebo; per-sample allocation not given. Day 63 after the first injection of vaccine or placebo was the sampling time. Spike of the Wuhan-strain SARS-CoV-2 was expressed by an Ad26 vector, which formed the vaccine. Remarks on this clone: Its antigen is unknown.

Method: immunoSEQ multiplex PCR; TCRdb's copy keeps in-frame clones and lacks some. The sample carries under 550,000 clones, around 87% recorded once. The CDR3 has 13 amino acids. Germline CDR1 and CDR2: LNHDA and SQIVND (reference sequence). V lost 5 bases and J lost 0, with 7 bases in between. General study findings and limits: Vaccine and placebo recipients had comparable breadth of non-spike TCRs.

This TCR was recovered from a person between 18 and 60 years old who received the Ad26.COV2.S COVID-19 vaccine or a placebo. The V gene is TRBV19, the J gene TRBJ1-2, with D unresolved. This material consisted of peripheral blood, taken in a trial of Ad26.COV2.S vaccine versus placebo. The CDR3 loop reads CASSGPANYGYTF. In DNA, the CDR3 is TGTGCCAGTAGTGGCCCCGCTAACTATGGCTACACCTTC.